This TCR beta chain was recorded in a study of human thymus T cells. Study-level points and caveats: There were highly overlapping thymic repertoires among unrelated individuals, as related research reported. Thymic and blood repertoires showed apparently biased V and J gene usage.

The table came from immunoSEQ multiplex PCR; TCRdb's copy has only in-frame clones and leaves some out. The table lists 120,000 or so clones, around 94% of them singletons, with under 0.025% in the top ten. Comment on this clone: Its antigen is currently unknown.

Thymus specimens were resections from corrective heart surgery. The sequence was collected from a boy in the first two years of life with a congenital heart defect but otherwise immunologically healthy. The sample taken for sequencing was thymus tissue.

The CDR3, as DNA: TGTGCCAGCAGTTACTCGGGGGTCTATGGCTACACCTTC. Its translation: CASSYSGVYGYTF. The rearrangement links TRBV6-5 to TRBJ1-2; D may be TRBD1 (5 bases). Between the trimmed V and J ends, which lost 0 bases and 4 bases, there was a span of 6 bases. CDR3 length: 13 residues. The germline V gene has CDR1 MNHEY and CDR2 SVGAGI.